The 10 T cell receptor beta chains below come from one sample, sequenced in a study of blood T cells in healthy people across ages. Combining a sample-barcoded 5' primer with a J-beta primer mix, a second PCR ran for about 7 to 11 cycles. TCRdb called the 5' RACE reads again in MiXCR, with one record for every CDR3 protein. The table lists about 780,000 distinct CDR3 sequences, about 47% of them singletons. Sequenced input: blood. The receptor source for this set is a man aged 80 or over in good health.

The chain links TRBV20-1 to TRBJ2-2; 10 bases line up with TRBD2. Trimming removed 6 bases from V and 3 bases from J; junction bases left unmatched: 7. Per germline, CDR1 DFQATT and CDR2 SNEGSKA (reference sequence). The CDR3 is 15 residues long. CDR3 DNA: TGCAGTGCCCTGGTTGGGACTAGCGACACCGGGGAGCTGTTTTTT. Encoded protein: CSALVGTSDTGELFF.

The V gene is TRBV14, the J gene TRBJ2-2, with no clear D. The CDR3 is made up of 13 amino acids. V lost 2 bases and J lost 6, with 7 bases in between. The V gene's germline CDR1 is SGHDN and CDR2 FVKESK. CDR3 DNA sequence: TGTGCCAGCAGCCAAAGCTTTGCCGGGGAGCTGTTTTTT. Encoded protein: CASSQSFAGELFF.

The CDR3 bases are TGCAGTGCTAGGAGGGGCAGCAACACCGGGGAGCTGTTTTTT. This translates into CSARRGSNTGELFF. This chain joins TRBV20-1 and TRBJ2-2; possibly TRBD1 or TRBD2 for D (5 bases each). Germline lookup yields CDR1 DFQATT and CDR2 SNEGSKA (reference sequence). The CDR3 is 14 residues long. V shed 3 bases and J shed 2 bases, with 10 bases lying between them.

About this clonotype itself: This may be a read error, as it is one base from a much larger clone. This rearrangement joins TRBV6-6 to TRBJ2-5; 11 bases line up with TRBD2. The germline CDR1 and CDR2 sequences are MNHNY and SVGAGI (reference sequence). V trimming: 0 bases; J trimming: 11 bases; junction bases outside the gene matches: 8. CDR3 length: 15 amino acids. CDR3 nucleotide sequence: TGTGCCAGCAGTTACTCGGAGACTAGCGGGAATGAGCAGTACTTC. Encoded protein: CASSYSETSGNEQYF.

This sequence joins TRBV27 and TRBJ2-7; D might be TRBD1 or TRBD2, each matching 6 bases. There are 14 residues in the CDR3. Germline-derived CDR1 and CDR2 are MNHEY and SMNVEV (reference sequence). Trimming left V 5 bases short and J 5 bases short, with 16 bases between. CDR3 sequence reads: CASSLRWGAHEQYF. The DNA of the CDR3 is TGTGCCAGCAGTCTAAGATGGGGGGCCCACGAGCAGTACTTC.

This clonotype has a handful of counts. CDR3 in DNA: TGCAGTGCTAGAGCTAGAAAGGAGACCCAGTACTTC. Its protein product is CSARARKETQYF. The chain joins TRBV20-1 to TRBJ2-5; D uncertain. The CDR3 has 12 amino acids. CDR1 DFQATT and CDR2 SNEGSKA come from the germline V gene (reference sequence). V was trimmed by 1 base and J by 5 bases, leaving 8 bases between them.

The chain's CDR3 is CASMGPEGGAYTQYF. DNA for the CDR3: TGTGCCAGCATGGGGCCCGAGGGGGGCGCTTATACGCAGTATTTT. The chain joins TRBV27 to TRBJ2-3, with D perhaps TRBD1 or TRBD2 (6 bases each). In germline, CDR1 is MNHEY, CDR2 SMNVEV (reference sequence). The CDR3 has 15 amino acids. V lost 7 bases to trimming and J lost 7 bases, with 21 bases between them.

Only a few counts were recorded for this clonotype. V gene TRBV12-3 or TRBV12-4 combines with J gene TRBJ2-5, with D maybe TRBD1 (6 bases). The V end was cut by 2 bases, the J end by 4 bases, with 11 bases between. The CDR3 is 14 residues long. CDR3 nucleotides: TGTGCCAGCAGTTTACGGACAGACGGAGAGACCCAGTACTTC. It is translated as CASSLRTDGETQYF.

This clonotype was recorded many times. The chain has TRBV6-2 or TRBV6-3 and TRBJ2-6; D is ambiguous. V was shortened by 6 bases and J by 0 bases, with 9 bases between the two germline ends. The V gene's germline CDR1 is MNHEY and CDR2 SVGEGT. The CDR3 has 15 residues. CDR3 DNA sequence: TGTGCCAGCAGAACCCGGACCTCTGGGGCCAACGTCCTGACTTTC. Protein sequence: CASRTRTSGANVLTF.

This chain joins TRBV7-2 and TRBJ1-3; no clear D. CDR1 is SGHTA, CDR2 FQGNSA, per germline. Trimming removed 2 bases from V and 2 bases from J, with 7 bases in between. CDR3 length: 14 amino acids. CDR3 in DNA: TGTGCCAGCAGCTTATCTATGACTGGAAACACCATATATTTT. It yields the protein CASSLSMTGNTIYF.